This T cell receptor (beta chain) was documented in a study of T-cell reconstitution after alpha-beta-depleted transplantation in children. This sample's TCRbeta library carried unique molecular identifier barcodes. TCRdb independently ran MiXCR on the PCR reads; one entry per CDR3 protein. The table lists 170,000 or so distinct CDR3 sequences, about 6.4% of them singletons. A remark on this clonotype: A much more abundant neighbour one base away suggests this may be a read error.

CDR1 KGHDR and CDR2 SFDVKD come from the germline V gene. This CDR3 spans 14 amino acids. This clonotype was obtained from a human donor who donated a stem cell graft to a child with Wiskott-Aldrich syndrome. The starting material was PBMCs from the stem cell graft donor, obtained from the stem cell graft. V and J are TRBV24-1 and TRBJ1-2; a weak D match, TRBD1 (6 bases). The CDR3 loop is CVTSDFGQGYGYTF. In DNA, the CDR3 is TGTGTCACCAGTGATTTCGGCCAGGGGTATGGCTACACCTTC.